This T cell receptor (beta chain) was profiled in a study of blood T cell repertoires in COVID-19. About the research overall: Whether acute or convalescent, the COVID-19 samples came from the United States, Italy and Spain.

The germline gives CDR1 LGHDT, CDR2 YNNKEL (reference sequence). The CDR3 is 13 residues long. The V end lost 7 bases, the J end lost 1 base, and 10 bases lay between the germline ends. Sequencing was performed with immunoSEQ multiplex PCR; in TCRdb, only in-frame clones are kept and a portion is missing. The sample contains about 200,000 clones, around nine tenths of which appear only once. Individuals drawn from approximately 26 US areas were about 18 to 95 years old. The study assigned cohorts using participant-reported clinical history. The V call is TRBV3-1 (or the pseudogene TRBV3-2), the J call TRBJ1-1; D perhaps matches TRBD1 (6 bases). What was sequenced was PBMCs or T cells enriched from blood (not recorded which). The receptor's source is a woman younger than 45 who had been exposed to COVID-19. As DNA, the CDR3 is TGTGCCAGCAAACAGGGACCGAACACTGAAGCTTTCTTT. Its translation is CASKQGPNTEAFF.